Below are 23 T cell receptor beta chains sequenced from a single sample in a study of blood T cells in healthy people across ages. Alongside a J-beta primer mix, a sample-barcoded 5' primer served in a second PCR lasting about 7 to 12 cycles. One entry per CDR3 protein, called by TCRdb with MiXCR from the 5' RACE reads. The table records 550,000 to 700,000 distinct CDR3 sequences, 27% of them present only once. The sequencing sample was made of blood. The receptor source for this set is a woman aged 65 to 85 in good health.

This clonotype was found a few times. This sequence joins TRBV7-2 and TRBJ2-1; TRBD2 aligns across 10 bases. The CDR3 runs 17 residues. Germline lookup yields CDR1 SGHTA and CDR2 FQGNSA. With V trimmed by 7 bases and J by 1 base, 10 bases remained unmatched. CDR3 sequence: CASNYKAGGTSYNEQFF. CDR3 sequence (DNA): TGTGCCAGCAACTATAAAGCGGGGGGGACATCCTACAATGAGCAGTTCTTC.

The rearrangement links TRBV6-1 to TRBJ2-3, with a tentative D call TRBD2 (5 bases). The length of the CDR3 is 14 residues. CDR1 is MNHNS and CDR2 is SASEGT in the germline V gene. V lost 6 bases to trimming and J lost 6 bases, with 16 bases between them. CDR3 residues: CASRRTGIGDTQYF. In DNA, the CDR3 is TGTGCCAGCAGAAGGACTGGGATCGGGGATACGCAGTATTTT.

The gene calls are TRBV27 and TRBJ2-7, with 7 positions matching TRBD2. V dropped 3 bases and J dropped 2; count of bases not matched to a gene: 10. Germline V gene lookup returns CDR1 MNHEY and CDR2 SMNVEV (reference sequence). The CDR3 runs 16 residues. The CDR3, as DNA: TGTGCCAGCAGTTTCTCCTGGGGGGAGGGTGCCTACGAGCAGTACTTC. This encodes CASSFSWGEGAYEQYF.

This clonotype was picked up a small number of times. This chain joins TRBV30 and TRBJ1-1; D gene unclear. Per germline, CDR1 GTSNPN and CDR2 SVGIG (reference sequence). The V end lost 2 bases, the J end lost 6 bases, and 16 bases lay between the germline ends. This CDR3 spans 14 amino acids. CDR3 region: CAWSKEGREAEAFF. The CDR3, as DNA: TGTGCCTGGAGTAAGGAGGGCAGAGAGGCTGAAGCTTTCTTT.

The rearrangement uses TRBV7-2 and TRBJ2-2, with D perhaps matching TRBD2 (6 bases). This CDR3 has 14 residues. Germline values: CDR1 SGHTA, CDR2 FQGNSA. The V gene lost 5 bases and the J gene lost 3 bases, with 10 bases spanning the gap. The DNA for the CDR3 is TGTGCCAGCAGCCGGGGGTTAGACACCGGGGAGCTGTTTTTT. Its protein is CASSRGLDTGELFF.

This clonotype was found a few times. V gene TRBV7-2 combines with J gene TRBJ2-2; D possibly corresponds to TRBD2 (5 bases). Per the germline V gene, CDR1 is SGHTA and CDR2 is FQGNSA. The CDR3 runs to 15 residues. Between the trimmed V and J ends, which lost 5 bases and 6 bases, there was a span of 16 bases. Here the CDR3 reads CASSRDPGIAGELFF. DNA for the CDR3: TGTGCCAGCAGCCGGGATCCTGGTATCGCCGGGGAGCTGTTTTTT.

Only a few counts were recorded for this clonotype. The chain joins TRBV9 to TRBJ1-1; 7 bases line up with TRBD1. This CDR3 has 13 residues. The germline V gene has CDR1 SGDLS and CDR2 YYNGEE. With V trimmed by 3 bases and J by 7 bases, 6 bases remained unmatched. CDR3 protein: CASSAPGTDEAFF. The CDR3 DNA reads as TGTGCCAGCAGCGCCCCAGGGACAGATGAAGCTTTCTTT. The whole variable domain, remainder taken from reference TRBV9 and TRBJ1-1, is DSGVTQTPKHLITATGQRVTLRCSPRSGDLSVYWYQQSLDQGLQFLIQYYNGEERAKGNILERFSAQQFPDLHSELNLSSLELGDSALYFCASSAPGTDEAFFGQGTRLTVV.

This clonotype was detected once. The CDR3 DNA sequence: TGCAGTGTGCGTAAGAGGACAGCCGGGAATGAGCAGTTCTTC. Residues: CSVRKRTAGNEQFF. V and J are TRBV20-1 and TRBJ2-1, with D maybe TRBD1 (6 bases). V shed 7 bases and J shed 7 bases, with 20 bases lying between them. The CDR3 is 14 residues long. CDR1 DFQATT and CDR2 SNEGSKA come from the germline V gene (reference sequence).

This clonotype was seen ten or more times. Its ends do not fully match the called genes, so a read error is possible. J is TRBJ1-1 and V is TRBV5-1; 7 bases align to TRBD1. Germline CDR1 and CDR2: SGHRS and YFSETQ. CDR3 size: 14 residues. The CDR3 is CASSLDRTYTEAFF. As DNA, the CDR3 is TGCGCCAGCAGTTTGGACAGGACATACACTGAAGCTTTCTTT.

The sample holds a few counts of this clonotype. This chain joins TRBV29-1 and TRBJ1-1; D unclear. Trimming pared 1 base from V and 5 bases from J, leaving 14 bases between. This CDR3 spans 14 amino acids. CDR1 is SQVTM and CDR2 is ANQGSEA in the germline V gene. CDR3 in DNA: TGCAGCGTTGAAGGTACCGGCAAGGAAACTGAAGCTTTCTTT. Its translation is CSVEGTGKETEAFF. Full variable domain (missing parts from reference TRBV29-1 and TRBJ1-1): SAVISQKPSRDICQRGTSLTIQCQVDSQVTMMFWYRQQPGQSLTLIATANQGSEATYESGFVIDKFPISRPNLTFSTLTVSNMSPEDSSIYLCSVEGTGKETEAFFGQGTRLTVV.

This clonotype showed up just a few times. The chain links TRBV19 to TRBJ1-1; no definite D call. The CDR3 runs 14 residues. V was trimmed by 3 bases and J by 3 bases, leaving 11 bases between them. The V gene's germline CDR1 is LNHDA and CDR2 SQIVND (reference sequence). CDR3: CASSISGVYTEAFF. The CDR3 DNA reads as TGTGCCAGTAGTATTTCCGGGGTCTACACTGAAGCTTTCTTT.

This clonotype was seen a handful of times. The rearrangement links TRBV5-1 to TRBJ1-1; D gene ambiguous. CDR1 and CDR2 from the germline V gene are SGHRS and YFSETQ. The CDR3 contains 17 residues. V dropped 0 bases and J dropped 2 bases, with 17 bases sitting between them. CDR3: CASSLARGKRGNTEAFF. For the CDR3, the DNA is TGCGCCAGCAGCTTGGCTCGGGGAAAGCGGGGAAACACTGAAGCTTTCTTT.

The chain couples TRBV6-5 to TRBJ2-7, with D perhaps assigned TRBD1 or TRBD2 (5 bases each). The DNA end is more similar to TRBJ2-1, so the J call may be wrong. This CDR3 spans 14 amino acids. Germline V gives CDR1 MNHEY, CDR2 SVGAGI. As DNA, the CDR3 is TGTGCCAGCAGTACCGGGACGAGACACAATGAGCAGTTCTTC. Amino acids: CASSTGTRHNEQFF.

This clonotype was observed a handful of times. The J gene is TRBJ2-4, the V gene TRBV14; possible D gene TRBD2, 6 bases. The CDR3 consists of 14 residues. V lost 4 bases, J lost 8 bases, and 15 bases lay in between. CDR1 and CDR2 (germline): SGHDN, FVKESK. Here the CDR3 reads CASSLSNGGYIQYF. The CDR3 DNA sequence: TGTGCCAGCAGCCTGAGTAATGGAGGGTACATTCAGTACTTC.

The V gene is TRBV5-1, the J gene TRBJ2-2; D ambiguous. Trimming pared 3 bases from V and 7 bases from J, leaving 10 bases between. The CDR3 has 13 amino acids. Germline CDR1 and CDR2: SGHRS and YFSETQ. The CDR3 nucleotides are TGCGCCAGCAGCTCGAATACATACGGGGAGCTGTTTTTT. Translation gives CASSSNTYGELFF.

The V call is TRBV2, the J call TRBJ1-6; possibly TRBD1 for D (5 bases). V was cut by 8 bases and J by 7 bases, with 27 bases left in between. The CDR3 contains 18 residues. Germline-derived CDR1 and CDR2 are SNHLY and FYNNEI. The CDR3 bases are TGTGCCAGCTATAGGGGAATCAACTCTAACCTGAGGAATTCACCCCTCCACTTT. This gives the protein CASYRGINSNLRNSPLHF.

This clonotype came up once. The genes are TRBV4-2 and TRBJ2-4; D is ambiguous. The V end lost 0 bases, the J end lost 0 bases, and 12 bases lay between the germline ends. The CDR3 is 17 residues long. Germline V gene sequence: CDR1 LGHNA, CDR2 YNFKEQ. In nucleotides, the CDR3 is TGTGCCAGCAGCCAAGATCTGGGCGGTTTAGCCAAAAACATTCAGTACTTC. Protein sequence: CASSQDLGGLAKNIQYF.

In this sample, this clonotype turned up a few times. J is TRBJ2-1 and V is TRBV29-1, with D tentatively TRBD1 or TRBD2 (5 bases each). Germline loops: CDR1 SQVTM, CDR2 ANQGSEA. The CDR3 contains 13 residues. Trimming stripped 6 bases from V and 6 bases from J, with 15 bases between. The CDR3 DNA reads TGCAGCGTCGCCACCGGGACCACCAATGAGCAGTTCTTC. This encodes CSVATGTTNEQFF.

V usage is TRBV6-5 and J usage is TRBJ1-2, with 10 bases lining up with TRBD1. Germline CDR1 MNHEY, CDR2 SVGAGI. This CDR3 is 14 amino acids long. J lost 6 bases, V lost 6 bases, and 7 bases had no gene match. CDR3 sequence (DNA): TGTGCCAGCAGGTGGACAGGGGGAAGCGATGGCTACACCTTC. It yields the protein CASRWTGGSDGYTF.

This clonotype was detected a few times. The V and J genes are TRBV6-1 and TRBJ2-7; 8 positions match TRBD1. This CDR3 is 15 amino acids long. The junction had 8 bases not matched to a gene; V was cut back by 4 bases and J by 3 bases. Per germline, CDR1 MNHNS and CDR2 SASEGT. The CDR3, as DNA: TGTGCCAGCAGTGGGGGACAGGCTAAGGGCTACGAGCAGTACTTC. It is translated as CASSGGQAKGYEQYF.

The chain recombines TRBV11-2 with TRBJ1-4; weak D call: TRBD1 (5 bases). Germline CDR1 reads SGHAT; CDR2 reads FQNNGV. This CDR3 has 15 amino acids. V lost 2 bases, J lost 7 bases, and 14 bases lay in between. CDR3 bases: TGTGCCAGCAGCTTATCGGGGTCGGGGGTTGAAAAACTGTTTTTT. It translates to CASSLSGSGVEKLFF.

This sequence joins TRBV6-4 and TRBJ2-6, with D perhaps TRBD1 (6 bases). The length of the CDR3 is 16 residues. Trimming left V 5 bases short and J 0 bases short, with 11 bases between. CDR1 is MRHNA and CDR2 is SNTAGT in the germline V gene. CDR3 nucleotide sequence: TGTGCCAGCAGTTGGACAGCCTTCTCTGGGGCCAACGTCCTGACTTTC. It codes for CASSWTAFSGANVLTF.

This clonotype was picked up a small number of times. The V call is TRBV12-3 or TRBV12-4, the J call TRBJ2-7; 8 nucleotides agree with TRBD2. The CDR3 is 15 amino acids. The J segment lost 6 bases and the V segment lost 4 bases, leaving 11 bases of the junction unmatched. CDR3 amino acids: CASSSWGLVNGEQYF. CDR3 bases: TGTGCCAGCAGTTCATGGGGACTAGTAAACGGCGAGCAGTACTTC.